Sequencing of this T cell receptor beta chain was carried out in a study of cytomegalovirus exposure and HLA in healthy donors. With 3 bases clipped from V and 2 bases from J, the junction kept 21 bases outside the gene matches. The CDR3 loop spans 20 amino acids. In germline, CDR1 is MNHEY, CDR2 SMNVEV (reference sequence). The PCR used 60 Vbeta and 13 Jbeta primers. Data came from immunoSEQ multiplex PCR; TCRdb stores just in-frame clones and leaves some out. The sample data list some 76,000 clones. The specimen was PBMCs. The rearrangement joins TRBV27 to TRBJ2-7; 8 bases agree with TRBD1. The receptor was isolated from a boy aged 5 to 17 in good health and CMV-seronegative. CDR3 in amino acids: CASSFGTTTLGTGGTYEQYF. CDR3 bases: TGTGCCAGCAGTTTCGGAACCACCACCCTGGGGACAGGCGGTACCTACGAGCAGTACTTC.